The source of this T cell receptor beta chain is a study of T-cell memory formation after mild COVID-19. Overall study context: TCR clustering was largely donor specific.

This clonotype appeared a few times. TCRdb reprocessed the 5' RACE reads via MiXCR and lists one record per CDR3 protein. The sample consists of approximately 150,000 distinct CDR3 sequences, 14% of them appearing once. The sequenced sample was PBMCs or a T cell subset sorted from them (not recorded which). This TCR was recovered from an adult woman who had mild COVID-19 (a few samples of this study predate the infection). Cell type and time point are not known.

CDR3 coding DNA: TGTGCCAGCAGCTTAGGGCCAGGGACCTACGAGCAGTACTTC. Its translation is CASSLGPGTYEQYF. The gene calls are TRBV7-2 and TRBJ2-7, with D possibly matching TRBD1 (5 bases). The CDR3 has 14 residues. The germline V gene has CDR1 SGHTA and CDR2 FQGNSA. Trimming took off 1 base at V and 2 bases at J, with 9 bases between the two ends.